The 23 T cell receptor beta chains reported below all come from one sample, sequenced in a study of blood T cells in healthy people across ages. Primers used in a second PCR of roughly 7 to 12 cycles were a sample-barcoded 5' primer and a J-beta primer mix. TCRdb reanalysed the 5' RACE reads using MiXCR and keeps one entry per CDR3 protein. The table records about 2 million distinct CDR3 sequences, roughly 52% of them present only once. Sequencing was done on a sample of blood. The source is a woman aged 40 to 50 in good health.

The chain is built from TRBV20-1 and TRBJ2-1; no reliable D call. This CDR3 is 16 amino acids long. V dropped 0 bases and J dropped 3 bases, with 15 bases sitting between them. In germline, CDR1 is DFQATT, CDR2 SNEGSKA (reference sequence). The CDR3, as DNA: TGCAGTGCTAGAGATGAAGGGATTCACTACTACAATGAGCAGTTCTTC. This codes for CSARDEGIHYYNEQFF.

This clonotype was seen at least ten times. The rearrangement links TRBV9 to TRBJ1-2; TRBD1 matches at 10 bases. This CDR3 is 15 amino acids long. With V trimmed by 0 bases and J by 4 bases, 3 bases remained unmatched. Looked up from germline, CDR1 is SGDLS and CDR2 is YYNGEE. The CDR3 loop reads CASSVGTGGSYGYTF. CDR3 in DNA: TGTGCCAGCAGCGTAGGGACAGGGGGTAGCTATGGCTACACCTTC.

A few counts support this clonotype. The CDR3 DNA reads TGCAGTGCTAGACACCCGGGACTAGCGGGAGAGACCCAGTACTTC. Translation: CSARHPGLAGETQYF. The chain uses TRBV20-1 and TRBJ2-5; the match to TRBD2 covers 12 bases. With 2 bases clipped from V and 4 bases from J, the junction kept 5 bases outside the gene matches. Germline values: CDR1 DFQATT, CDR2 SNEGSKA (reference sequence). This CDR3 has 15 amino acids.

The CDR3 DNA sequence: TGTGCCAGCAGCTCCATAAGGACAGGGAGCACAGATACGCAGTATTTT. Its translation: CASSSIRTGSTDTQYF. The chain has TRBV5-6 and TRBJ2-3; 8 bases align to TRBD1. V gave up 3 bases and J gave up 0 bases; unmatched junction bases: 6. The CDR3 has 16 residues. Germline lookup yields CDR1 SGHDT and CDR2 YYEEEE.

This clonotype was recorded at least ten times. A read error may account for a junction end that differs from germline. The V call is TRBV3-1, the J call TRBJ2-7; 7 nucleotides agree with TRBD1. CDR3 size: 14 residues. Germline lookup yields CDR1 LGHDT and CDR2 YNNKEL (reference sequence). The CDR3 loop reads CASSPRDSSYEQYF. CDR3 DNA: TGCGCCAGCAGCCCCCGGGACAGTTCCTACGAGCAGTACTTC.

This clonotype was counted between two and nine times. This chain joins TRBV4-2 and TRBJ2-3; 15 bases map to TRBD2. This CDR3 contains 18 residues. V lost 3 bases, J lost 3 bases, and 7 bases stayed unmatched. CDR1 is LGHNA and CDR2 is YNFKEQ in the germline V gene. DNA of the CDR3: TGTGCCAGCAGCCATTCTGATGGGACTAGCGGGGGGACAGATACGCAGTATTTT. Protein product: CASSHSDGTSGGTDTQYF.

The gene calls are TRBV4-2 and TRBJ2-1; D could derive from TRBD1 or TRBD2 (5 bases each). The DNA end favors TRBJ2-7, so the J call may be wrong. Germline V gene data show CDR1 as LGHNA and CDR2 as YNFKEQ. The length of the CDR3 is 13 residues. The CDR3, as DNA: TGTGCCAGCAGCCAAGATTCTGGGGGTGAGCAGTACTTC. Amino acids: CASSQDSGGEQYF.

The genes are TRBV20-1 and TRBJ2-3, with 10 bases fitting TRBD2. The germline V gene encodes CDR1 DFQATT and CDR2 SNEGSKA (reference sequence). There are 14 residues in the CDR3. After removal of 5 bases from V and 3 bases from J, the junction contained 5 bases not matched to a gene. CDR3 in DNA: TGCAGTGCTGCAACTAGCGGGGTTACAGATACGCAGTATTTT. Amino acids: CSAATSGVTDTQYF.

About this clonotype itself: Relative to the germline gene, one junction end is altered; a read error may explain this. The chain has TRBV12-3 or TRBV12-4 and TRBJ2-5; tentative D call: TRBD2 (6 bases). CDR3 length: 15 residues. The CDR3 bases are TGTGCCAGCTGTTTCCCGGACGGGGGTAGAGAGACCCAGTACTTC. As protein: CASCFPDGGRETQYF.

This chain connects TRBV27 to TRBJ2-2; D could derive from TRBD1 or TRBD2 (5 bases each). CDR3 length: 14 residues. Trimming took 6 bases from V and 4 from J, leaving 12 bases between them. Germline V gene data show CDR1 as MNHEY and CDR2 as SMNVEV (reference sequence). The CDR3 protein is CASSYWGITGELFF. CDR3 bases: TGTGCCAGCAGCTACTGGGGGATCACCGGGGAGCTGTTTTTT.

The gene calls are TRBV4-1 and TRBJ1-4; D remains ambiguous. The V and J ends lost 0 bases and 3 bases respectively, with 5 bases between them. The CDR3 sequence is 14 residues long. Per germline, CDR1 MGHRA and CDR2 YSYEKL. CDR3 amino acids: CASSQDTPNEKLFF. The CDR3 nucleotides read TGCGCCAGCAGCCAAGACACGCCTAATGAAAAACTGTTTTTT.

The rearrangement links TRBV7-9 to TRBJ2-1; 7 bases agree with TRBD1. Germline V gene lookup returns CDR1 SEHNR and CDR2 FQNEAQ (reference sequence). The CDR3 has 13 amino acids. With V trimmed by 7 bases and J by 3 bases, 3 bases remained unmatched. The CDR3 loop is CASTGQNYNEQFF. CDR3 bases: TGTGCCAGCACGGGACAGAACTACAATGAGCAGTTCTTC.

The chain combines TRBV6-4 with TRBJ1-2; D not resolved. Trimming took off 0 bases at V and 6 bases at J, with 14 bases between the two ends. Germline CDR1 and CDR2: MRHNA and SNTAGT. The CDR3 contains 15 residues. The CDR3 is CASSDSPRSIDGYTF. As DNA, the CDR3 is TGTGCCAGCAGTGACTCCCCTCGGTCGATCGATGGCTACACCTTC.

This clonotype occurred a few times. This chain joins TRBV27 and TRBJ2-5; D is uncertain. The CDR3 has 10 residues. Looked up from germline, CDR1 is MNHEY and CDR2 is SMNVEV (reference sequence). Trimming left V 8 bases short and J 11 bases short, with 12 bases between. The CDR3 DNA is TGTGCCAGCCGAAACCCCAAGCAGTACTTC. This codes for CASRNPKQYF.

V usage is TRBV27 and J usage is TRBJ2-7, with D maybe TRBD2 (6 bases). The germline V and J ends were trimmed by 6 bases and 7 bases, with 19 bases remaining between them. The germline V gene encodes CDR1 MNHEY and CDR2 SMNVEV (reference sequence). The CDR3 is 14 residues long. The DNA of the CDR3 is TGTGCCAGCAGCCCGGGAGCAGCCTCCCGGGAGCAGTACTTC. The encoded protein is CASSPGAASREQYF.

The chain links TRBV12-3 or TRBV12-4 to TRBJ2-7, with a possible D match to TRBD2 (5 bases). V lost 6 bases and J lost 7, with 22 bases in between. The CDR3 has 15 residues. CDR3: CASRRGGVGVREQYF. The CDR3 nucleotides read TGTGCCAGCAGGAGAGGAGGTGTCGGGGTCCGGGAGCAGTACTTC.

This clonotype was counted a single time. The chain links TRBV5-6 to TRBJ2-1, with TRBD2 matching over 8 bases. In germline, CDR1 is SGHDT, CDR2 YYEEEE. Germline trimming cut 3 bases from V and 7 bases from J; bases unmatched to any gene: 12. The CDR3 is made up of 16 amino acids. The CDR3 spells CASSSTGGGNTNEQFF. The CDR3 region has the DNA TGTGCCAGCAGCTCTACGGGCGGGGGGAACACTAATGAGCAGTTCTTC.

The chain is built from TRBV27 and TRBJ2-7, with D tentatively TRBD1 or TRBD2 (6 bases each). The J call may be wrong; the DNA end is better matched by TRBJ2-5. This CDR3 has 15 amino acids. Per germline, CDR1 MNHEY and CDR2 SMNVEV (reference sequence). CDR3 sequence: CASSPRAQGGETQYF. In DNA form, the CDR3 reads TGTGCCAGCAGTCCCCGTGCCCAAGGGGGGGAGACCCAGTACTTC.

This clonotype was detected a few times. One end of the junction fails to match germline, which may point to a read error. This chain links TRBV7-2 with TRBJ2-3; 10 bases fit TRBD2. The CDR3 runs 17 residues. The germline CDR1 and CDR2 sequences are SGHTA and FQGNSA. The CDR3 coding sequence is TGTGCCAGTAGCTTAAAAATTAGCGGGGGGTCACCAGATACGCAGTATTTT. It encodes CASSLKISGGSPDTQYF.

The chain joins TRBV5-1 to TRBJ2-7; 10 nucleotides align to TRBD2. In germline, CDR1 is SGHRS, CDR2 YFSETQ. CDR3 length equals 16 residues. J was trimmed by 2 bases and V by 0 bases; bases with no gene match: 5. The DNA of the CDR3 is TGCGCCAGCAGCTTGGTCCCTAGCGGGGGAGCCTACGAGCAGTACTTC. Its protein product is CASSLVPSGGAYEQYF.

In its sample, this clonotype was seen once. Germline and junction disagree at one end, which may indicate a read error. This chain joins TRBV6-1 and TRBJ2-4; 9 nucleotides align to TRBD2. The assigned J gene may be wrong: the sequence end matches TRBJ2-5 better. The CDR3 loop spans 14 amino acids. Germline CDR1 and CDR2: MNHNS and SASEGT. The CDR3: CAGRAGGTQETQYF. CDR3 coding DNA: TGTGCCGGCAGGGCGGGGGGGACGCAAGAGACCCAGTACTTC.

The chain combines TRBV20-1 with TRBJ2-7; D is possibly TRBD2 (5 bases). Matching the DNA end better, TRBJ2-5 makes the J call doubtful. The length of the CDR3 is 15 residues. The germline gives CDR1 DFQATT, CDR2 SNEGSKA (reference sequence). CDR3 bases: TGCAGTGCTAGATGGGGAGCGGCCGGTCAAGAGACCCAGTACTTC. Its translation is CSARWGAAGQETQYF.

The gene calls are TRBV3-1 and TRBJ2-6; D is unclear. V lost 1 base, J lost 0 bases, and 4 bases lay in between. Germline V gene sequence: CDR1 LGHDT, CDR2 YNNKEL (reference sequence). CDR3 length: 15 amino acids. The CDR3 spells CASSQAPSGANVLTF. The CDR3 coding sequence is TGTGCCAGCAGCCAAGCTCCCTCTGGGGCCAACGTCCTGACTTTC. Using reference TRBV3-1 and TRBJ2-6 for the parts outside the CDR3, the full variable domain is DTAVSQTPKYLVTQMGNDKSIKCEQNLGHDTMYWYKQDSKKFLKIMFSYNNKELIINETVPNRFSPKSPDKAHLNLHINSLELGDSAVYFCASSQAPSGANVLTFGAGSRLTVL.